Below, 4 T cell receptor beta chains from the same sample are listed, as sequenced in a study of T-cell memory formation after mild COVID-19. TCRdb reprocessed the 5' RACE reads via MiXCR and lists one record per CDR3 protein. Among 300,000 to 400,000 distinct CDR3 sequences listed, 20% to 25% were seen once. The sample consisted of PBMCs or a T cell subset sorted from them (not recorded which). The source is an adult woman who had mild COVID-19 (a few samples of this study predate the infection). Cell type and time point are not known.

This clonotype occurred a few times. CDR3 sequence (DNA): TGTGCCAGCAGCCGGACAGGGACGGCCGAGCAGTACTTC. Amino acids: CASSRTGTAEQYF. The J gene is TRBJ2-7, the V gene TRBV2, with 8 positions matching TRBD1. V lost 6 bases, J lost 6 bases, and 7 bases stayed unmatched. The CDR3 contains 13 residues. The V gene's germline CDR1 is SNHLY and CDR2 FYNNEI. Full variable domain (remainder filled in from reference TRBV2 and TRBJ2-7): EPEVTQTPSHQVTQMGQEVILRCVPISNHLYFYWYRQILGQKVEFLVSFYNNEISEKSEIFDDQFSVERPDGSNFTLKIRSTKLEDSAMYFCASSRTGTAEQYFGPGTRLTVT.

This clonotype was seen a few times. The V and J genes are TRBV12-3 or TRBV12-4 and TRBJ1-2; possible D gene TRBD1, 5 bases. The CDR3 loop spans 11 amino acids. Deletions cut 7 bases from V and 8 bases from J, with 11 bases between. The CDR3 nucleotides read TGTGCCAGCAATACAGGTTTCGGCTACACCTTC. Translation gives CASNTGFGYTF.

V is TRBV4-2 and J is TRBJ2-2; 7 nucleotides agree with TRBD2. V was pared by 2 bases and J by 2 bases, with 2 bases of the junction left unmatched. Germline CDR1 reads LGHNA; CDR2 reads YNFKEQ. The CDR3 has 15 amino acids. CDR3 DNA sequence: TGTGCCAGCAGCCAAAGCGGGGAAAACACCGGGGAGCTGTTTTTT. This sequence encodes CASSQSGENTGELFF.

V is TRBV6-6 and J is TRBJ2-7; possibly TRBD1 for D (6 bases). V lost 0 bases, J lost 0 bases, and 15 bases lay in between. In germline, CDR1 is MNHNY, CDR2 SVGAGI (reference sequence). The CDR3 contains 17 residues. The CDR3 DNA reads as TGTGCCAGCAGTTACTCGAAGATCGACAGGTCCTCCTACGAGCAGTACTTC. Translated, it gives CASSYSKIDRSSYEQYF.